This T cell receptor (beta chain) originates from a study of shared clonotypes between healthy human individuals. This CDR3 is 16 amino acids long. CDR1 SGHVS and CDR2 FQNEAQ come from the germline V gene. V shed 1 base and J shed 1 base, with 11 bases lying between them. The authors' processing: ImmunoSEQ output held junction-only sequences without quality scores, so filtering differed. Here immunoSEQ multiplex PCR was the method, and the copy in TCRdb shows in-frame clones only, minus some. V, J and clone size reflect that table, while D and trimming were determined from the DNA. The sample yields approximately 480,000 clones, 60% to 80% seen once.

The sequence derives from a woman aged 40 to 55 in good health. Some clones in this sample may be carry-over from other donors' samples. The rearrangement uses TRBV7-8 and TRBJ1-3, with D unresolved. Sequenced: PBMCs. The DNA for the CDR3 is TGTGCCAGCAGCTTAGTGCGTGGAGAGTCTGGAAACACCATATATTTT. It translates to CASSLVRGESGNTIYF.